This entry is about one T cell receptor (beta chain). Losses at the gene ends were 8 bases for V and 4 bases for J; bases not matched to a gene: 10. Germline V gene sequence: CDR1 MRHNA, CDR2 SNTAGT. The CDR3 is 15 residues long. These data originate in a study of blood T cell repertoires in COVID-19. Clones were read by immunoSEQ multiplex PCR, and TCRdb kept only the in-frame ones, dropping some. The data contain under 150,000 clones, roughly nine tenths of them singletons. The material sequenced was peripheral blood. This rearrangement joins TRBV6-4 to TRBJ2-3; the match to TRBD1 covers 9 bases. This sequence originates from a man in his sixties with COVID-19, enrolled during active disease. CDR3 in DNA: TGTGCCAGCTCCAACACCGGGACAGGGCCAGATACGCAGTATTTT. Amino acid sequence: CASSNTGTGPDTQYF.